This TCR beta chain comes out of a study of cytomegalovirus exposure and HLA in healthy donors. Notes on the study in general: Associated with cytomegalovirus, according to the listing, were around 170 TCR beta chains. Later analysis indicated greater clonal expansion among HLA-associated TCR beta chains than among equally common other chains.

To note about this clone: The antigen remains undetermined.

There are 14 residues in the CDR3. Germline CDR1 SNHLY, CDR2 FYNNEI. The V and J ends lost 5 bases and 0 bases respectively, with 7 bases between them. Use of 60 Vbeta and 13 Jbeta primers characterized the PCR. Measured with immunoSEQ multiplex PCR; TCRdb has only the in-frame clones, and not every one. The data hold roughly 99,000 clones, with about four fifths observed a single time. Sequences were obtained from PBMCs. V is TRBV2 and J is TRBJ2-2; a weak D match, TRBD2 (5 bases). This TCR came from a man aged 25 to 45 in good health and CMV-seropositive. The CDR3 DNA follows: TGTGCCAGCAGTAGACTACCGAACACCGGGGAGCTGTTTTTT. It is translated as CASSRLPNTGELFF.